This entry features one TCR beta chain sequence. CDR1 is SNHLY and CDR2 is FYNNEI in the germline V gene. This CDR3 has 13 amino acids. V gave up 6 bases and J gave up 9 bases; unmatched junction bases: 5. Clones were sequenced by immunoSEQ multiplex PCR, and TCRdb holds only the in-frame ones, with some missing. The repertoire holds 35,000 to 45,000 clones, with roughly 90% as singletons. This sample was included in a study of T cell changes during pregnancy in multiple sclerosis. The source was CD8+ T cells from peripheral blood mononuclear cells, collected in the first trimester of pregnancy. This TCR was sampled from a female donor with multiple sclerosis, enrolled in a pregnancy study. The chain combines TRBV2 with TRBJ2-1; TRBD2 aligns across 10 bases. The CDR3, as DNA: TGTGCCAGCAGCCCGGGACTAGCGAGTGAGCAGTTCTTC. Translation gives CASSPGLASEQFF.